This T cell receptor (beta chain) emerged from a study of T cell repertoires in cytomegalovirus infection. V lost 3 bases to trimming and J lost 6 bases; unmatched junction nucleotides: 6. The CDR3 contains 14 residues. CDR1 and CDR2 (germline): SEHNR, FQNEAQ (reference sequence). Each CDR3 protein gets one entry after TCRdb re-called the reads with MiXCR. Found here are about 360,000 distinct CDR3 sequences, 18% of them singletons; the top ten hold around 9.3%. This clonotype was seen many times. Sequences were obtained from PBMCs. The receptor's source is a human donor in good health (CMV status not recorded). Some clones in this sample may be carry-over from other donors' samples. V is TRBV7-9 and J is TRBJ2-7, with 9 bases that match TRBD1. CDR3 nucleotides: TGTGCCAGCAGCTTGTCCGGGACAGGGTTCGAGCAGTACTTC. This gives the protein CASSLSGTGFEQYF. The whole variable domain, remainder taken from reference TRBV7-9 and TRBJ2-7, is DTGVSQNPRHKITKRGQNVTFRCDPISEHNRLYWYRQTLGQGPEFLTYFQNEAQLEKSRLLSDRFSAERPKGSFSTLEIQRTEQGDSAMYLCASSLSGTGFEQYFGPGTRLTVT.